Listed below are T cell receptor beta chains from one sample, sequenced in a study of identical twins' blood T cells. TCRdb re-called the 5' RACE reads through MiXCR, storing one row per CDR3 protein. Of 350,000 to 450,000 distinct CDR3 sequences listed, 25% to 35% are singletons. Sequences were obtained from PBMCs. Receptors were obtained from a woman aged 18 to 50 in good health. Each CDR3 is given with its conserved first and last residue. The D gene is left open where the match is weak. Where a row states a size, it is once, few, many or the class of an expanded clone; other rows omit it.

V gene	clone size	J gene	D gene	CDR3 DNA	CDR3 protein
TRBV27	few	TRBJ1-1	-	TGTGCCAGCAGTTTGAAAGGGGCGAGTGAAGCTTTCTTT	CASSLKGASEAFF
TRBV5-1	-	TRBJ1-6	-	TGCGCCAGCAGCCTACTCGATGTGAATTCACCCCTCCACTTT	CASSLLDVNSPLHF
TRBV6-2/TRBV6-3	-	TRBJ1-5	-	TGTGCCAGCAGAGTGGGCAGTGGCAATCAGCCCCAGCATTTT	CASRVGSGNQPQHF
TRBV5-1	few	TRBJ1-6	-	TGCGCCAGCAGACCATTTTCGTCCGGTAGATATTCACCCCTCCACTTT	CASRPFSSGRYSPLHF
TRBV5-6	-	TRBJ2-7	-	TGTGCCAGCAGCTTGAACGCCGGGTCTACATACTACGAGCAGTACTTC	CASSLNAGSTYYEQYF
TRBV3-1	-	TRBJ1-5	-	TGTGCCAGCAGCCAAGACCTAATGAATCAGCCCCAGCATTTT	CASSQDLMNQPQHF
TRBV18	-	TRBJ1-1	-	TGTGCCAGCTCACTATGGGAGGGGTTGGAAACTGAAGCTTTCTTT	CASSLWEGLETEAFF
TRBV7-2	-	TRBJ1-2	TRBD1	TGTGCCAGCAGCTTAATAGGGGGCGCGGTAGGGGGCCATGGCTACACCTTC	CASSLIGGAVGGHGYTF
TRBV30	once	TRBJ1-1	-	TGTGCCTGGAGTGTAGACACGAACACTGAAGCTTTCTTT	CAWSVDTNTEAFF
TRBV3-1	-	TRBJ1-5	-	TGTGCCAGCAGCCCTGGACAGAATCAGCCCCAGCATTTT	CASSPGQNQPQHF